A selection of T cell receptor beta chains follows, all from one sample in a study of T cell changes during pregnancy in multiple sclerosis. Clones were read by immunoSEQ multiplex PCR, and TCRdb kept only the in-frame ones, dropping some. The sample lists fewer than 110,000 clones; under 95% were seen once. The specimen comprised peripheral blood, sampled in the third trimester of pregnancy. All receptors derive from a female donor in good health, enrolled as a control in a pregnancy study. CDR3s include the opening cysteine and the closing phenylalanine or tryptophan. Fields, in order: J gene, D gene, clone size, V gene, CDR3 DNA, CDR3 protein. D genes are given only for firm matches. Rows give clone size only sometimes, using once, few, many, or a class for an expanded clone.

>TRBJ1-6|-|-|TRBV19
TGTGCCAGTCACCCGCCTGGAGTGGATAATTCACCCCTCCACTTT
CASHPPGVDNSPLHF
>TRBJ2-5|-|-|TRBV15
TGTGCCACCAGCACCCGGACCGGGGTGGAGACCCAGTACTTC
CATSTRTGVETQYF
>TRBJ1-2|-|once|TRBV7-8
TGTGCCAGCAGCTTAGTTAGCAACTATGGCTACACCTTC
CASSLVSNYGYTF
>TRBJ2-3|TRBD2|-|TRBV7-2
TGTGCCAGCAGCTTAGAGGCGGGAGCTAGCACAGATACGCAGTATTTT
CASSLEAGASTDTQYF
>TRBJ2-5|-|few|TRBV7-2
TGTGCCAGCAGCTTATTTGGGGAGCGTCAAGAGACCCAGTACTTC
CASSLFGERQETQYF
>TRBJ1-1|-|once|TRBV2
TGTGCCAGCGTAGAATTAGGGGATATAACTGAAGCTTTCTTT
CASVELGDITEAFF
>TRBJ2-5|-|-|TRBV29-1
TGCAGCGTTGAACTGCGGGATCCCGAAGAGACCCAGTACTTC
CSVELRDPEETQYF
>TRBJ2-3|-|-|TRBV1
TGCACCAGCAGCCAAGATTCTGGGGCTAGCGTGTTTAAGTTGGATACGCAGTATTTT
CTSSQDSGASVFKLDTQYF
>TRBJ2-7|-|-|TRBV2
TGTGCCAGCAGTGAAGCTAGAAATTACGAGCAGTACTTC
CASSEARNYEQYF
>TRBJ2-2|TRBD1|-|TRBV6-1
TGTGCCAGCAGTGACAGGGGGCAAACCGGGGAGCTGTTTTTT
CASSDRGQTGELFF
>TRBJ1-6|-|once|TRBV30
TGTGCCTGGAGTGTAACAACCTCAGGATCCTATAATTCACCCCTCCACTTT
CAWSVTTSGSYNSPLHF
>TRBJ2-1|TRBD1|once|TRBV29-1
TGCAGCGTTTCGACGGACAGGGTTGAGTTCTTC
CSVSTDRVEFF
>TRBJ2-6|-|once|TRBV5-1
TGCGCCAGCAGCTTGGGAGGGTCTGGGGCCAACGTCCTGACTTTC
CASSLGGSGANVLTF
>TRBJ1-5|TRBD1|-|TRBV30
TGTGCCTGGAGCCAGGACAGGGACGGCAATCAGCCCCAGCATTTT
CAWSQDRDGNQPQHF
>TRBJ2-7|TRBD1|-|TRBV27
TGTGCCAGCAGTTTATATCCTCCGGGACAGGGATCCTACGAGCAGTACTTC
CASSLYPPGQGSYEQYF
>TRBJ1-1|-|-|TRBV18
TGTGCCAGCTCACCACCGTCACTCGCAGGGTACACTGAAGCTTTCTTT
CASSPPSLAGYTEAFF
>TRBJ1-1|TRBD1|few|TRBV19
TGTGCCAGTAGTTCCACAGGGGACACTGAAGCTTTCTTT
CASSSTGDTEAFF
>TRBJ1-2|TRBD1|-|TRBV19
TGTGCCAGTAGTACTAGACAGGGAGATGGCTACACCTTC
CASSTRQGDGYTF
>TRBJ2-2|-|once|TRBV5-1
TGCGCCAGCAGCTTGGAGCTCGGGGCGGGGAGCACGAACACCGGGGAGCTGTTTTTT
CASSLELGAGSTNTGELFF
>TRBJ2-4|TRBD2|-|TRBV7-8
TGTGCCAGCAGTGTCGGGGGGGGAGCCAAAAACATTCAGTACTTC
CASSVGGGAKNIQYF
>TRBJ1-4|TRBD1|-|TRBV7-9
TGTGCCAGCAGCCCCGGACAGGGGAGGAACGAAAAACTGTTTTTT
CASSPGQGRNEKLFF
>TRBJ1-5|-|once|TRBV9
TGTGCCAGCAGCGTAACAGGGCTCGATAATCAGCCCCAGCATTTT
CASSVTGLDNQPQHF
>TRBJ1-2|-|-|TRBV7-9
TGTGCCAGCAGCGATCTCCGGCGGCAACCCTATGGCTACACCTTC
CASSDLRRQPYGYTF
>TRBJ1-3|-|once|TRBV9
TGTGCCAGCAGCGTAGGAGGGTCGGAAGGAAACACCATATATTTT
CASSVGGSEGNTIYF
>TRBJ2-5|TRBD2|-|TRBV6-5
TGTGCCAGCAGTTACTCGTTTCGCGGGGGGACCCAGTACTTC
CASSYSFRGGTQYF
>TRBJ2-5|-|once|TRBV15
TGTGCCACCAGCAGAGTCACTCTATACCAAGAGACCCAGTACTTC
CATSRVTLYQETQYF
>TRBJ1-1|-|-|TRBV7-2
TGTGCCAGCAGCCAGGTCTCCCCTGAAGCTTTCTTT
CASSQVSPEAFF
>TRBJ2-1|-|-|TRBV19
TGTGCCAGTAGTCTTGGTATTCGGGGCAATGAGCAGTTCTTC
CASSLGIRGNEQFF
>TRBJ1-5|-|-|TRBV19
TGTGCCAGTAGTATCGGGGGCGGGGGTCAGCCCCAGCATTTT
CASSIGGGGQPQHF
>TRBJ1-3|-|-|TRBV18
TGTGCCAGCTCACCACCGGGGCCCGACCGCCTTGCCGCTTCTGGAAACACCATATATTTT
CASSPPGPDRLAASGNTIYF
>TRBJ1-2|TRBD1|-|TRBV7-8
TGTGCCAGCAGCCGCAACCCCGGGACAGGGAACTATGGCTACACCTTC
CASSRNPGTGNYGYTF
>TRBJ2-2|TRBD1|-|TRBV30
TGTGCCTGGAGTGTATTTGGACAGGGCGTGACCGGGGAGCTGTTTTTT
CAWSVFGQGVTGELFF
>TRBJ1-2|-|-|TRBV30
TGTGCCTGGACGGGGGTCTATGGCTACACCTTC
CAWTGVYGYTF
>TRBJ1-1|-|-|TRBV7-2
TGTGCCAGCAGCTCCGGGGACACCCTAACTGAAGCTTTCTTT
CASSSGDTLTEAFF
>TRBJ2-2|-|-|TRBV6-1
TGTGCCAGCAGTGAAGACCCAGGGGCCGTGTCCGGGGAGCTGTTTTTT
CASSEDPGAVSGELFF
>TRBJ1-3|-|-|TRBV10-3
TGTGCCATCAGTGCGCCAGGGACTGGAAACACCATATATTTT
CAISAPGTGNTIYF
>TRBJ2-7|-|-|TRBV13
TGTGCCAGCAGCTCCGGACGGGGTTACGAGCAGTACTTC
CASSSGRGYEQYF
>TRBJ1-1|-|-|TRBV19
TGTGCCAGCCAACCCCCGGGTGGGGGGACCACTGAAGCTTTCTTT
CASQPPGGGTTEAFF
>TRBJ2-1|TRBD2|-|TRBV7-3
TGTGCCAGCGGGACTAGCGGGGGGGCCTACAATGAGCAGTTCTTC
CASGTSGGAYNEQFF
>TRBJ1-1|-|-|TRBV4-1
TGCGCCAGCAGCCAAGATCTAAGGGGGTCGTCTGAAGCTTTCTTT
CASSQDLRGSSEAFF
>TRBJ1-4|-|-|TRBV5-4
TGTGCCAGCAGCTTGGGACAGTCAACGAATGAAAAACTGTTTTTT
CASSLGQSTNEKLFF
>TRBJ2-1|TRBD2|-|TRBV9
TGTGCCAGCAATCGGGGAGGACTAGCCTACAATGAGCAGTTCTTC
CASNRGGLAYNEQFF
>TRBJ1-4|-|-|TRBV5-1
TGCGCCAGCAGCTTAGAGGGGAGCGGGGGTGAAAAACTGTTTTTT
CASSLEGSGGEKLFF
>TRBJ1-1|-|-|TRBV5-1
TGCGCCAGCAGCTTGGAAAGGGGAGGGTACACTGAAGCTTTCTTT
CASSLERGGYTEAFF
>TRBJ1-1|TRBD1|-|TRBV30
TGTGCCTGGAGTCCTAGGACAGGTTTTTGGGGGGCTTTCTTT
CAWSPRTGFWGAFF
>TRBJ2-1|TRBD1|-|TRBV30
TGTGCCTGGAGTCTGACAGGGAATGAGCAGTTCTTC
CAWSLTGNEQFF
>TRBJ2-7|TRBD1|-|TRBV9
TGTGCCAGCAGCGCGGGACAGAGCTACGAGCAGTACTTC
CASSAGQSYEQYF
>TRBJ1-1|-|-|TRBV11-3
TGTGCCAGCAGCTTAGGGGGGGAGAACACTGAAGCTTTCTTT
CASSLGGENTEAFF
>TRBJ2-3|TRBD2|-|TRBV5-1
TGCGCCAGCAGCTTGACTAGCGGGGGGGCTAAGAGCACAGATACGCAGTATTTT
CASSLTSGGAKSTDTQYF
>TRBJ1-1|-|-|TRBV2
TGTGCCAGCAGAGGGCTTCAGGAGGGCGGCACTGAAGCTTTCTTT
CASRGLQEGGTEAFF
>TRBJ1-1|-|-|TRBV7-9
TGTGCCAGCAGCTTAGGAGCGGCTGCGGTACTAAACACTGAAGCTTTCTTT
CASSLGAAAVLNTEAFF
>TRBJ1-1|-|-|TRBV10-3
TGTGCCATCAGTGATAGGCAGGGGTTGAACGAAGCTTTCTTT
CAISDRQGLNEAFF
>TRBJ2-1|TRBD1|-|TRBV14
TGTGCCAGCAGCCAAATGGACAGGGGAACCTACAATGAGCAGTTCTTC
CASSQMDRGTYNEQFF